This T cell receptor beta chain was captured by sequencing in a study of shared clonotypes between healthy human individuals. Sequencing used immunoSEQ multiplex PCR; TCRdb keeps in-frame clones, though not all of them. Of over 2,000,000 clones listed, around 93% are singletons. Naive CD8 cells lacked CD45RO and underwent positive selection for CCR7, leaving out terminally differentiated effector memory CD45RA+ cells. Trimming took off 4 bases at V and 6 bases at J, with 16 bases between the two ends. The CDR3 has 15 residues. The germline V gene has CDR1 LGHNA and CDR2 YSLEER. This clone was picked up one time.

Sequencing input: naive CD8+ T cells from PBMCs. The chain uses TRBV4-3 and TRBJ2-1, with a tentative D call TRBD2 (6 bases). The sequence derives from a man aged 18 to 30 in good health. Some clones in this sample may be carry-over from other donors' samples. CDR3 sequence: CASSLGTPAANEQFF. For the CDR3, the DNA is TGCGCCAGCAGCCTGGGGACTCCCGCCGCCAATGAGCAGTTCTTC.